The 31 T cell receptor beta chains below all came from one sample that was sequenced in a study of cytomegalovirus exposure and HLA in healthy donors. Primers for the PCR totalled 60 Vbeta and 13 Jbeta. Here immunoSEQ multiplex PCR was the method, and the copy in TCRdb shows in-frame clones only, minus some. This table has roughly 93,000 clones, around 72% appearing once. The sequencing input was PBMCs. The receptor set was obtained from a male donor in good health and CMV-seronegative.

This clone was counted only a few times. The gene calls are TRBV6-6 and TRBJ1-1; 7 nucleotides agree with TRBD1. The length of the CDR3 is 15 residues. V was pared by 2 bases and J by 1 base, with 4 bases of the junction left unmatched. The germline CDR1 and CDR2 sequences are MNHNY and SVGAGI (reference sequence). CDR3 bases: TGTGCCAGCAGTTACCCGACAGGGCAGAACACTGAAGCTTTCTTT. It yields the protein CASSYPTGQNTEAFF.

The chain is built from TRBV6-5 and TRBJ1-1; a possible D gene is TRBD1 (5 bases). This CDR3 comprises 15 residues. Trimming removed 4 bases at V and 1 base at J, with 13 bases between. Germline V gene data show CDR1 as MNHEY and CDR2 as SVGAGI. Written as DNA, the CDR3 is TGTGCCAGCAGTTTCAGTGGGGCGACGAACACTGAAGCTTTCTTT. It codes for CASSFSGATNTEAFF.

The chain has TRBV4-3 and TRBJ2-2; 8 nucleotides match TRBD1. The V gene's germline CDR1 is LGHNA and CDR2 YSLEER. The CDR3 sequence is 16 residues long. V gave up 1 base and J gave up 7 bases; unmatched junction bases: 8. The CDR3 region is CASSQASGGAGGELFF. The CDR3 DNA sequence: TGCGCCAGCAGCCAAGCCTCAGGGGGCGCGGGCGGGGAGCTGTTTTTT.

This rearrangement joins TRBV7-8 to TRBJ2-7, with 8 bases lining up with TRBD1. Germline CDR1 reads SGHVS; CDR2 reads FQNEAQ. V trimming: 3 bases; J trimming: 2 bases; junction bases outside the gene matches: 3. The CDR3 length is 14 residues. The CDR3 is CASSLGQVTYEQYF. CDR3 nucleotides: TGTGCCAGCAGCTTGGGACAGGTAACCTACGAGCAGTACTTC.

The chain is built from TRBV7-2 and TRBJ1-5; possible D gene TRBD1, 6 bases. V was shortened by 3 bases and J by 5 bases, with 8 bases between the two germline ends. Germline CDR1 SGHTA, CDR2 FQGNSA. CDR3 length: 13 amino acids. The CDR3 region is CASSLAGDQPQHF. CDR3 nucleotide sequence: TGTGCCAGCAGCTTGGCAGGGGATCAGCCCCAGCATTTT.

This sequence joins TRBV7-2 and TRBJ2-7; 14 positions agree with TRBD2. The CDR3 extends over 16 amino acids. The germline V gene has CDR1 SGHTA and CDR2 FQGNSA. The V segment lost 3 bases and the J segment 2 bases; nucleotides outside the gene matches: 3. The CDR3 here is CASSFRLAGGAYEQYF. The CDR3 region has the DNA TGTGCCAGCAGCTTTCGACTAGCGGGAGGGGCCTACGAGCAGTACTTC.

The V gene is TRBV5-1, the J gene TRBJ2-7; D is unresolved. Trimming cost V 0 bases and J 6 bases, with 10 bases left between them. CDR3 length: 13 residues. Germline-derived CDR1 and CDR2 are SGHRS and YFSETQ. The CDR3 loop reads CASSLATVGEQYF. The CDR3 DNA follows: TGCGCCAGCAGCTTGGCTACGGTTGGCGAGCAGTACTTC. The full variable domain, its missing parts supplied by reference TRBV5-1 and TRBJ2-7, is KAGVTQTPRYLIKTRGQQVTLSCSPISGHRSVSWYQQTPGQGLQFLFEYFSETQRNKGNFPGRFSGRQFSNSRSEMNVSTLELGDSALYLCASSLATVGEQYFGPGTRLTVT.

This clone was seen only once. The rearrangement uses TRBV7-6 and TRBJ2-1, with 7 bases fitting TRBD1. The ends lost 5 bases at V and 5 bases at J; junction bases unmatched: 9. The CDR3 covers 15 residues. Germline assignment: CDR1 SGHVS and CDR2 FNYEAQ. Written as DNA, the CDR3 is TGTGCCAGCAGCCTGGCCGGGACAGATAACAATGAGCAGTTCTTC. Its protein is CASSLAGTDNNEQFF.

CDR3 sequence: CASSAGTGYEQYF. DNA for the CDR3: TGTGCCAGCAGTGCCGGGACAGGCTACGAGCAGTACTTC. This sequence joins TRBV6-6 and TRBJ2-7; 8 bases agree with TRBD1. Germline V CDR1 and CDR2: MNHNY, SVGAGI (reference sequence). V shed 5 bases and J 3 bases; nucleotides not matched to a gene: 3. This CDR3 spans 13 amino acids.

The CDR3 region has the DNA TGCGCCAGCACCCAGACTAGCGGGAGTAGAGCAGATACGCAGTATTTT. It codes for CASTQTSGSRADTQYF. The chain uses TRBV5-1 and TRBJ2-3; 12 positions match TRBD2. Per the germline V gene, CDR1 is SGHRS and CDR2 is YFSETQ. Trimming at V came to 6 bases and at J to 4 bases, leaving 9 bases not matched to a gene. CDR3 size: 16 residues.

The chain combines TRBV30 with TRBJ1-5, with no clear D. CDR1 and CDR2 from the germline V gene are GTSNPN and SVGIG (reference sequence). CDR3 length: 13 amino acids. The germline V and J ends were trimmed by 0 bases and 4 bases, with 7 bases remaining between them. As DNA, the CDR3 is TGTGCCTGGAGTGTAGGCGGGAATCAGCCCCAGCATTTT. Its protein is CAWSVGGNQPQHF.

The chain combines TRBV5-6 with TRBJ1-1; D is unclear. The germline V gene encodes CDR1 SGHDT and CDR2 YYEEEE. CDR3 length: 14 residues. Trimming took 0 bases from V and 4 from J, leaving 10 bases between them. The CDR3 sequence: CASSLAGFTTEAFF. The DNA for the CDR3 is TGTGCCAGCAGCTTGGCGGGGTTTACCACTGAAGCTTTCTTT.

The genes are TRBV5-8 and TRBJ1-5; 7 bases are shared with TRBD1. Losses at the gene ends were 1 base for V and 5 bases for J; bases not matched to a gene: 9. Per the germline V gene, CDR1 is SGHTS and CDR2 is YDEGEE. The CDR3 totals 16 residues. The CDR3 coding sequence is TGTGCCAGCAGCTTGCAGACAGGGATATCCGATCAGCCCCAGCATTTT. It encodes CASSLQTGISDQPQHF. Supplemented by reference TRBV5-8 and TRBJ1-5, the full variable domain reads EAGVTQSPTHLIKTRGQQATLRCSPISGHTSVYWYQQALGLGLQFLLWYDEGEERNRGNFPPRFSGRQFPNYSSELNVNALELEDSALYLCASSLQTGISDQPQHFGDGTRLSIL.

The genes are TRBV29-1 and TRBJ2-3; TRBD1 aligns across 10 bases. The CDR3 has 13 amino acids. Germline V gene lookup returns CDR1 SQVTM and CDR2 ANQGSEA. V dropped 7 bases and J dropped 4; count of bases not matched to a gene: 5. DNA of the CDR3: TGCAGCGACCGGACAGGGGGATCAGATACGCAGTATTTT. Protein sequence: CSDRTGGSDTQYF.

This chain connects TRBV28 to TRBJ2-7; 10 nucleotides align to TRBD1. CDR1 is MDHEN, CDR2 SYDVKM, per germline. V was clipped by 8 bases and J by 6 bases; unmatched bases: 10. The CDR3 runs to 14 residues. The CDR3 sequence is CASGTGTGAREQYF. In DNA form, the CDR3 reads TGTGCCAGCGGTACCGGGACAGGGGCTCGCGAGCAGTACTTC.

The chain is built from TRBV5-1 and TRBJ1-3; D unclear. This CDR3 is 13 amino acids long. V lost 0 bases, J lost 2 bases, and 3 bases lay in between. Germline V gene sequence: CDR1 SGHRS, CDR2 YFSETQ. In nucleotides, the CDR3 is TGCGCCAGCAGCTTGGAGCCTGGAAACACCATATATTTT. Encoded protein: CASSLEPGNTIYF.

The chain uses TRBV7-6 and TRBJ2-7; D not certain. V was trimmed by 3 bases and J by 0 bases, leaving 6 bases between them. Germline loops: CDR1 SGHVS, CDR2 FNYEAQ. CDR3 length: 13 amino acids. The CDR3 protein is CASSFSSSYEQYF. The CDR3 coding sequence is TGTGCCAGCAGCTTCTCCAGCTCCTACGAGCAGTACTTC.

This clone was detected once. The chain carries TRBV29-1 and TRBJ1-1; 7 bases fit TRBD1. Unmatched junction bases numbered 7, after V lost 6 bases and J lost 6 bases. CDR1 SQVTM and CDR2 ANQGSEA come from the germline V gene. The CDR3 is made up of 12 amino acids. The CDR3 here is CSVADRAAEAFF. The CDR3 DNA reads TGCAGCGTAGCTGACAGGGCGGCTGAAGCTTTCTTT.

This clone was observed a handful of times. V is TRBV28 and J is TRBJ1-1; 8 bases line up with TRBD1. Germline values: CDR1 MDHEN, CDR2 SYDVKM. The ends lost 1 base at V and 0 bases at J; junction bases unmatched: 7. This CDR3 is 17 amino acids long. DNA for the CDR3: TGTGCCAGCAGTTTATCAGGGGGCTTTACTTTGAACACTGAAGCTTTCTTT. This codes for CASSLSGGFTLNTEAFF.

The chain links TRBV16 to TRBJ2-1; a weak D match, TRBD1 (6 bases). Trimming pared 4 bases from V and 7 bases from J, leaving 11 bases between. Germline V lookup: CDR1 KGHSY, CDR2 FQNENV. The CDR3 length is 13 residues. The CDR3 here is CASSLIGQNEQFF. For the CDR3, the DNA is TGTGCCAGCAGCCTTATTGGACAGAATGAGCAGTTCTTC. Using reference TRBV16 and TRBJ2-1 for the parts outside the CDR3, the full variable domain is GEEVAQTPKHLVRGEGQKAKLYCAPIKGHSYVFWYQQVLKNEFKFLISFQNENVFDETGMPKERFSAKCLPNSPCSLEIQATKLEDSAVYFCASSLIGQNEQFFGPGTRLTVL.

The chain links TRBV5-4 to TRBJ2-7, with TRBD2 matching over 11 bases. Trimming at V came to 0 bases and at J to 2 bases, leaving 7 bases not matched to a gene. The CDR3 sequence is 17 residues long. CDR1 is SGHNT and CDR2 is YYREEE in the germline V gene (reference sequence). The CDR3 region has the DNA TGTGCCAGCAGCTTGGTGGCTAGCGGGAGGTTTACCTACGAGCAGTACTTC. Translation gives CASSLVASGRFTYEQYF.

This rearrangement joins TRBV7-8 to TRBJ1-4; D not certain. V was clipped by 6 bases and J by 4 bases, with 12 bases between them. There are 14 residues in the CDR3. Germline V gene lookup returns CDR1 SGHVS and CDR2 FQNEAQ. CDR3 nucleotides: TGTGCCAGCAGACGAGGGTTTAGTAATGAAAAACTGTTTTTT. Translation gives CASRRGFSNEKLFF.

The sample holds a few counts of this clone. The V call is TRBV4-3, the J call TRBJ1-4, with a tentative D call TRBD1 (5 bases). Trimming pared 4 bases from V and 10 bases from J, leaving 22 bases between. Germline-derived CDR1 and CDR2 are LGHNA and YSLEER. This CDR3 comprises 16 residues. The CDR3 coding sequence is TGCGCCAGCAGCCTCTCCTCGGGCCTAACAGGCGGAAAACTGTTTTTT. Protein product: CASSLSSGLTGGKLFF.

The V and J genes are TRBV28 and TRBJ2-2, with TRBD1 identical over 8 bases. V gave up 7 bases and J gave up 3 bases; unmatched junction bases: 4. Germline V gives CDR1 MDHEN, CDR2 SYDVKM. The CDR3 is made up of 14 amino acids. In DNA form, the CDR3 reads TGTGCCAGCACGTGGACAGGGTACACCGGGGAGCTGTTTTTT. This encodes CASTWTGYTGELFF.

This clone appeared a few times. The chain is built from TRBV7-3 and TRBJ1-3; D is possibly TRBD1 (6 bases). Between the trimmed V and J ends, which lost 2 bases and 0 bases, there was a span of 8 bases. Looked up from germline, CDR1 is SGHTA and CDR2 is FQGTGA. This CDR3 region has 15 residues. DNA of the CDR3: TGTGCCAGCAGCTTACAGGGGACCTCTGGAAACACCATATATTTT. It encodes CASSLQGTSGNTIYF.

The CDR3 DNA follows: TGTGCCAGCAGTTACGAGACAGGGGGTATGGGTGAGCAGTTCTTC. It translates to CASSYETGGMGEQFF. This rearrangement joins TRBV6-5 to TRBJ2-1, with 9 bases aligning to TRBD1. CDR1 and CDR2 (germline): MNHEY, SVGAGI. The CDR3 sequence is 15 residues long. J gave up 9 bases and V 2 bases, and 8 bases lay outside the gene matches.

J is TRBJ1-5 and V is TRBV28; D is possibly TRBD1 (5 bases). This CDR3 is 14 amino acids long. V was shortened by 2 bases and J by 9 bases, with 14 bases between the two germline ends. The germline V gene has CDR1 MDHEN and CDR2 SYDVKM. The CDR3 sequence: CASSLVGGGRPQHF. DNA of the CDR3: TGTGCCAGCAGTTTAGTCGGGGGAGGCCGGCCCCAGCATTTT.

This clone was observed a handful of times. This chain links TRBV9 with TRBJ2-1; maybe TRBD2 (5 bases). Germline CDR1 and CDR2: SGDLS and YYNGEE. Trimming removed 3 bases from V and 4 bases from J, with 8 bases in between. This CDR3 region has 13 residues. The CDR3 bases are TGTGCCAGCAGCGCACGGACTTACAATGAGCAGTTCTTC. Encoded protein: CASSARTYNEQFF. The complete variable domain, with remaining parts taken from reference TRBV9 and TRBJ2-1, reads DSGVTQTPKHLITATGQRVTLRCSPRSGDLSVYWYQQSLDQGLQFLIQYYNGEERAKGNILERFSAQQFPDLHSELNLSSLELGDSALYFCASSARTYNEQFFGPGTRLTVL.

This clone was observed many times. Here the CDR3 reads CASSGRRYGYTF. The DNA of the CDR3 is TGTGCCAGCAGTGGAAGGAGGTATGGCTACACCTTC. The V and J genes are TRBV28 and TRBJ1-2; D is unclear. Deletions cut 5 bases from V and 5 bases from J, with 9 bases between. Germline lookup yields CDR1 MDHEN and CDR2 SYDVKM. This CDR3 region has 12 residues.

The V and J genes are TRBV14 and TRBJ1-2; D might be TRBD1 (5 bases). CDR3 length: 13 residues. Trimming cost V 1 base and J 3 bases, with 6 bases left between them. The germline V gene encodes CDR1 SGHDN and CDR2 FVKESK. In DNA form, the CDR3 reads TGTGCCAGCAGCCAAGTCAGGGACTATGGCTACACCTTC. Protein product: CASSQVRDYGYTF.

This clone was counted once. This chain connects TRBV5-1 to TRBJ2-1; 8 positions match TRBD2. The CDR3 contains 15 residues. The V gene's germline CDR1 is SGHRS and CDR2 YFSETQ. V trimming: 1 base; J trimming: 9 bases; junction bases outside the gene matches: 9. This CDR3 is CASSLIRREGGEQFF. The CDR3 bases are TGCGCCAGCAGCTTGATCAGACGGGAGGGAGGTGAGCAGTTCTTC.